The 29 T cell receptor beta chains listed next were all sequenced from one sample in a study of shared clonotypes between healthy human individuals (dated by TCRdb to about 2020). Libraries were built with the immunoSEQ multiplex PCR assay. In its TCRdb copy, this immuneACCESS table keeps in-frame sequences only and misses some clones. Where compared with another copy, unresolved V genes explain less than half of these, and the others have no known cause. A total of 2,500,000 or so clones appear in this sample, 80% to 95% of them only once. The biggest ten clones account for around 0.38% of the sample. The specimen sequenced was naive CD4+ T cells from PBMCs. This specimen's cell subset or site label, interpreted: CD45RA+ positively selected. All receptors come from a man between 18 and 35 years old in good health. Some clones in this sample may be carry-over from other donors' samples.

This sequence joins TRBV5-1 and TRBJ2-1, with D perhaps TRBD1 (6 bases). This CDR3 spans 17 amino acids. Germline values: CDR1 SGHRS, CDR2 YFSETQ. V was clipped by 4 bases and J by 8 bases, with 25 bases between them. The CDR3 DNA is TGCGCCAGCAGCGACCTGGGTGGGACAACCGGGTGGGATGAGCAGTTCTTC. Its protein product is CASSDLGGTTGWDEQFF.

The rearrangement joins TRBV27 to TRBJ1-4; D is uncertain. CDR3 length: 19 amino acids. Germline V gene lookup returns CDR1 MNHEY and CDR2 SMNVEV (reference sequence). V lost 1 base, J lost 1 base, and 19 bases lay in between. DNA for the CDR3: TGTGCCAGCAGTTTATACATCCCCCCTGCTCCGCGAACTAATGAAAAACTGTTTTTT. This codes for CASSLYIPPAPRTNEKLFF. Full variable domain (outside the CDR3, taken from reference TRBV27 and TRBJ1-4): EAQVTQNPRYLITVTGKKLTVTCSQNMNHEYMSWYRQDPGLGLRQIYYSMNVEVTDKGDVPEGYKVSRKEKRNFPLILESPSPNQTSLYFCASSLYIPPAPRTNEKLFFGSGTQLSVL.

In DNA, the CDR3 is TGTGCCAGCAGGAGTCAGGGGGCCACCACCGGGGAGCTGTTTTTT. Translated: CASRSQGATTGELFF. This chain connects TRBV6-6 to TRBJ2-2; 8 nucleotides match TRBD1. Germline values: CDR1 MNHNY, CDR2 SVGAGI (reference sequence). Trimming took 6 bases from V and 4 from J; bases not matched to a gene: 7. There are 15 residues in the CDR3.

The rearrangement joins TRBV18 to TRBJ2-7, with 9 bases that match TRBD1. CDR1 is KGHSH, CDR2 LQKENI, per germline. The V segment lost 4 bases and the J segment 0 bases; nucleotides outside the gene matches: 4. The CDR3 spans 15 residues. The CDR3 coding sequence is TGTGCCAGCTCACGAACAGGGGGCGGCTCCTACGAGCAGTACTTC. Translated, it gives CASSRTGGGSYEQYF.

The chain's CDR3 is CASRGTGTGELFF. DNA for the CDR3: TGTGCCAGCAGGGGGACAGGGACCGGGGAGCTGTTTTTT. The V call is TRBV6-1, the J call TRBJ2-2; 9 nucleotides agree with TRBD1. This CDR3 contains 13 residues. V shed 6 bases and J 5 bases; nucleotides not matched to a gene: 1. The germline V gene encodes CDR1 MNHNS and CDR2 SASEGT.

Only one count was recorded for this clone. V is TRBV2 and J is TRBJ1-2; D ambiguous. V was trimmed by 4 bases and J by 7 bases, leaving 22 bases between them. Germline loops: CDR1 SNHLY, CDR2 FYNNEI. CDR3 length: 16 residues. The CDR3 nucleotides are TGTGCCAGCAGTGTGCCCCCCGGTGGTACCTCGGTTGGCTACACCTTC. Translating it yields CASSVPPGGTSVGYTF.

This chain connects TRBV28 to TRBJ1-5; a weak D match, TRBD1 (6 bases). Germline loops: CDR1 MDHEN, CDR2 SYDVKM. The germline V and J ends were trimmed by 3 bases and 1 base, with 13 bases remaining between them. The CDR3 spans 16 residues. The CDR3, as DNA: TGTGCCAGCAGTTTGAGGACAGCCTTGAGCAATCAGCCCCAGCATTTT. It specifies CASSLRTALSNQPQHF.

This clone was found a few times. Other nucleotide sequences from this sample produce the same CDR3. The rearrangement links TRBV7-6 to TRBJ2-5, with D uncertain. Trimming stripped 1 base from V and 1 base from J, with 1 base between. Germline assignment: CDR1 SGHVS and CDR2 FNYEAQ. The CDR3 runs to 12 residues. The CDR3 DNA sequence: TGTGCCAGCAGCTTAGTCCAAGAGACCCAGTACTTC. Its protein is CASSLVQETQYF.

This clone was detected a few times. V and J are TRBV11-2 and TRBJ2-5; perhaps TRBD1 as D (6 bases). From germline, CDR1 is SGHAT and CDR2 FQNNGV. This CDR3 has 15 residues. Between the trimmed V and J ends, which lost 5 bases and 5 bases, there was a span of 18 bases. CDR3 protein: CASSREYRETETQYF. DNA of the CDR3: TGTGCCAGCAGCCGCGAGTACAGGGAAACGGAGACCCAGTACTTC.

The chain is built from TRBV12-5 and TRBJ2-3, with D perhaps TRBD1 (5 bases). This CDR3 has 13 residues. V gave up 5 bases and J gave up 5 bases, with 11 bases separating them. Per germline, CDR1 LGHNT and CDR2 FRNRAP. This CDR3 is CASGTVGVDTQYF. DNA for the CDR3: TGTGCTAGTGGTACCGTAGGGGTAGATACGCAGTATTTT. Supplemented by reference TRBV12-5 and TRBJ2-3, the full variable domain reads DARVTQTPRHKVTEMGQEVTMRCQPILGHNTVFWYRQTMMQGLELLAYFRNRAPLDDSGMPKDRFSAEMPDATLATLKIQPSEPRDSAVYFCASGTVGVDTQYFGPGTRLTVL.

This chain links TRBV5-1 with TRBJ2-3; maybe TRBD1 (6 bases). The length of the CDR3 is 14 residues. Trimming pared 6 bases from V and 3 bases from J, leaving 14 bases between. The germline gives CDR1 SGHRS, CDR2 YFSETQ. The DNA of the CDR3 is TGCGCCAGCATCAGGGGCACTGGGACAGATACGCAGTATTTT. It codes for CASIRGTGTDTQYF.

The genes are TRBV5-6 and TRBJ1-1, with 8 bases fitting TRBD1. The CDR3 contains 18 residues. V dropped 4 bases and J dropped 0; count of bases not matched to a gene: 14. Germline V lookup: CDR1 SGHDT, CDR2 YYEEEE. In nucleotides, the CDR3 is TGTGCCAGCAGCCCTCCCGGGACAGGAACCTTCATGAACACTGAAGCTTTCTTT. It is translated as CASSPPGTGTFMNTEAFF.

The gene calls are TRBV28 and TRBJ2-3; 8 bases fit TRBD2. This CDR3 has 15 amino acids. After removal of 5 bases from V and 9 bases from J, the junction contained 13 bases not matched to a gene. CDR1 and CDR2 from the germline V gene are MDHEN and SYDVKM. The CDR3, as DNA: TGTGCCAGCAGTCCCGGGACTAGAGGTTCAGGGACGCAGTATTTT. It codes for CASSPGTRGSGTQYF.

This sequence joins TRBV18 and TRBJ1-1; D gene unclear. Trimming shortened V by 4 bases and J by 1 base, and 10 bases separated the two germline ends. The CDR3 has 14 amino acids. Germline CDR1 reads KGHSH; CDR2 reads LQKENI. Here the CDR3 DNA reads TGTGCCAGCTCACACCTCGACACGAACACTGAAGCTTTCTTT. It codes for CASSHLDTNTEAFF. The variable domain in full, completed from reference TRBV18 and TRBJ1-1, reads NAGVMQNPRHLVRRRGQEARLRCSPMKGHSHVYWYRQLPEEGLKFMVYLQKENIIDESGMPKERFSAEFPKEGPSILRIQQVVRGDSAAYFCASSHLDTNTEAFFGQGTRLTVV.

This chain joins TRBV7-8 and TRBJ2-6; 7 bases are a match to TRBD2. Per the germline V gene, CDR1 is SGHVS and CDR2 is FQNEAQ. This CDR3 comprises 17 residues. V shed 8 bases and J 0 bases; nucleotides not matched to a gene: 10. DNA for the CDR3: TGTGCCAGCGTAATGCGGGGGATTAGCTCTGGGGCCAACGTCCTGACTTTC. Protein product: CASVMRGISSGANVLTF.

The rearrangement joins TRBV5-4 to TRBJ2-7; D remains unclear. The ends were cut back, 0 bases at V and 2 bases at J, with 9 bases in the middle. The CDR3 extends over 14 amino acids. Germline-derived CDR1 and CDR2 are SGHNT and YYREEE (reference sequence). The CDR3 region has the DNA TGTGCCAGCAGCTTGGCCGCAGGAGCCTACGAGCAGTACTTC. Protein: CASSLAAGAYEQYF.

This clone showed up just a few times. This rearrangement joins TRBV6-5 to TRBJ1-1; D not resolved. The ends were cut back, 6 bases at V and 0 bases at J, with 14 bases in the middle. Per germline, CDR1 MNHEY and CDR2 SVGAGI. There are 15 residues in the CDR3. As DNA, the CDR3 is TGTGCCAGCAGACGAGGAGGGAGTATGAACACTGAAGCTTTCTTT. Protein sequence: CASRRGGSMNTEAFF.

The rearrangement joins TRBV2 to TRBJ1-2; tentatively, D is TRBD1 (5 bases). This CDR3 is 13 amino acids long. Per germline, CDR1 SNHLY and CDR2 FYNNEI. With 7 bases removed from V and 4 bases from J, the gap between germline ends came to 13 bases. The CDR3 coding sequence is TGTGCCAGCATTCCACAGGCTTTCTATGGCTACACCTTC. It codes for CASIPQAFYGYTF.

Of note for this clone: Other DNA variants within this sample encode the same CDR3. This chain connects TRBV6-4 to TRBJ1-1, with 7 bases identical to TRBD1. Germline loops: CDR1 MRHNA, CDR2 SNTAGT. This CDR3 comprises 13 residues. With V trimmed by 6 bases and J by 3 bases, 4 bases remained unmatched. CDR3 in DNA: TGTGCCAGCAGGAGACAGGGCGACACTGAAGCTTTCTTT. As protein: CASRRQGDTEAFF.

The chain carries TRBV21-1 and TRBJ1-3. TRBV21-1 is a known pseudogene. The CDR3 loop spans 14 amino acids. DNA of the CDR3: TGTGCCAGCAGCGGGAAGCCCCTTGTGGACACCATATATTTT. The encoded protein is CASSGKPLVDTIYF.

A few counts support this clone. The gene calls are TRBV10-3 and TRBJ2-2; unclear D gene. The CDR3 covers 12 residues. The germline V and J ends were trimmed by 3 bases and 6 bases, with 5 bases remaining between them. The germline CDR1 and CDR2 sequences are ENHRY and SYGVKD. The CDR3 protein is CAISERAGELFF. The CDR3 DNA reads TGTGCCATCAGTGAACGGGCCGGGGAGCTGTTTTTT.

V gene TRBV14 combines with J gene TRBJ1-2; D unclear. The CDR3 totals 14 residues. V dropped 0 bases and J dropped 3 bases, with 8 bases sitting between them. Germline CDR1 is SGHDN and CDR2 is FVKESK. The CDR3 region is CASSQDSNDYGYTF. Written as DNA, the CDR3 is TGTGCCAGCAGCCAAGATAGTAACGACTATGGCTACACCTTC.

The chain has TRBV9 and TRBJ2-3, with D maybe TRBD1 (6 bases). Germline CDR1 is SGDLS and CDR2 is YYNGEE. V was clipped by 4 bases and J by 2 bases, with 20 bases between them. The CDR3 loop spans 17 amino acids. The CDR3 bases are TGTGCCAGCAGCACCTGGACAGACTCGTACCTCACAGATACGCAGTATTTT. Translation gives CASSTWTDSYLTDTQYF. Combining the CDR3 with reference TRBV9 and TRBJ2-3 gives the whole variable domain DSGVTQTPKHLITATGQRVTLRCSPRSGDLSVYWYQQSLDQGLQFLIQYYNGEERAKGNILERFSAQQFPDLHSELNLSSLELGDSALYFCASSTWTDSYLTDTQYFGPGTRLTVL.

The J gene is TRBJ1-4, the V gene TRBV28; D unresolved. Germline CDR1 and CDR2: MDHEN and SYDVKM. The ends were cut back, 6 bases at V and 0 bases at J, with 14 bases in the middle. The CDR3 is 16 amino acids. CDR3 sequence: CASRRGWGATNEKLFF. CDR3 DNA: TGTGCCAGCAGGAGAGGGTGGGGAGCAACTAATGAAAAACTGTTTTTT. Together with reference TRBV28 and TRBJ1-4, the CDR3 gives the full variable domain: DVKVTQSSRYLVKRTGEKVFLECVQDMDHENMFWYRQDPGLGLRLIYFSYDVKMKEKGDIPEGYSVSREKKERFSLILESASTNQTSMYLCASRRGWGATNEKLFFGSGTQLSVL.

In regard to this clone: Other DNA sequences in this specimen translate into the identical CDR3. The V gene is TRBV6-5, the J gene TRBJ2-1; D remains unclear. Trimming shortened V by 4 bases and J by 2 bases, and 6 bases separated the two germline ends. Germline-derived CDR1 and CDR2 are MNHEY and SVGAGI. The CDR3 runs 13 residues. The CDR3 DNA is TGTGCCAGCAGTTCAAAACCCTACAATGAGCAGTTCTTC. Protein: CASSSKPYNEQFF.

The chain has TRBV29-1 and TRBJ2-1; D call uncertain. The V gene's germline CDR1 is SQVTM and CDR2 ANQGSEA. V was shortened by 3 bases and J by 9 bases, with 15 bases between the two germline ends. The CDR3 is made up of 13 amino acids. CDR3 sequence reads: CSVESQPSGEQFF. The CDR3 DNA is TGCAGCGTTGAGAGCCAGCCCTCCGGTGAGCAGTTCTTC.

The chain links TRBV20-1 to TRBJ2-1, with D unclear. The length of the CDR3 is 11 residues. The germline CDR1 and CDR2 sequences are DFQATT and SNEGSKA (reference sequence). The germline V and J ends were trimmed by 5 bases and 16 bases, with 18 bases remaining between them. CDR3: CSAPWVQALFF. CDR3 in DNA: TGCAGTGCTCCCTGGGTTCAGGCCCTATTCTTC.

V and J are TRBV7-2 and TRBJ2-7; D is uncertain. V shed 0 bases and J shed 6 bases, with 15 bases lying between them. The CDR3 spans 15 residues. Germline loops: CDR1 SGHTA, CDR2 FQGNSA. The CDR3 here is CASSLAAMGFAEQYF. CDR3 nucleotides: TGTGCCAGCAGCTTAGCGGCTATGGGGTTCGCCGAGCAGTACTTC.

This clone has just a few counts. CDR3 sequence reads: CASSATGVARPYTF. The CDR3 region has the DNA TGTGCCAGCAGCGCCACAGGGGTCGCCAGGCCTTACACCTTC. The chain has TRBV5-8 and TRBJ1-2; 7 positions match TRBD1. This CDR3 contains 14 residues. The ends lost 4 bases at V and 11 bases at J; junction bases unmatched: 14. Germline CDR1 is SGHTS and CDR2 is YDEGEE.